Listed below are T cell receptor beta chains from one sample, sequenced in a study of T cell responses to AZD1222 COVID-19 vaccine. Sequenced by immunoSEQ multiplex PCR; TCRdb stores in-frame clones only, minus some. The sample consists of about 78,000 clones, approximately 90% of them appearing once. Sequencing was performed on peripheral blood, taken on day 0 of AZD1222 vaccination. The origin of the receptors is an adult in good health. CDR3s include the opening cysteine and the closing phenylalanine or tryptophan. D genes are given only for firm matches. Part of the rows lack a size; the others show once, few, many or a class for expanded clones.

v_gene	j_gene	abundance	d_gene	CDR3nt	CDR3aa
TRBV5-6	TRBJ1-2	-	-	TGTGCCAGCAGCGATACCGATACCGGGGGCTATGGCTACACCTTC	CASSDTDTGGYGYTF
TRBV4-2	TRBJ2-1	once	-	TGTGCCAGCAGCCTACGGACGGTTTACAATGAGCAGTTCTTC	CASSLRTVYNEQFF
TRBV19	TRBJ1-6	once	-	TGTGCCAGTAGTTCCAACTTGGGGCCCCTCCACTTT	CASSSNLGPLHF
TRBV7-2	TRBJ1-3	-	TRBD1	TGTGCCAGCAGCTCGGGACAGGGAAACACCATATATTTT	CASSSGQGNTIYF
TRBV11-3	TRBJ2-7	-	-	TGTGCCAGCAGCTTAGGTAGGGCTACCTACGAGCAGTACTTC	CASSLGRATYEQYF
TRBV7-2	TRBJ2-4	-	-	TGTGCCAGCAACCCTCGGGGACTCGGGCAAAACATTCAGTACTTC	CASNPRGLGQNIQYF
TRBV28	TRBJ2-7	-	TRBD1	TGTGCCAGCAGTTTGGCCGGGACAGGGAACTACGAGCAGTACTTC	CASSLAGTGNYEQYF
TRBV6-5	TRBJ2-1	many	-	TGTGCCAGCAGTTTCGGATTAGCGGCCAACAATGAGCAGTTCTTC	CASSFGLAANNEQFF
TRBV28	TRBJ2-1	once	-	TGTGCCAGCAGGCCAGGCGGTGGCGGGCAGACGGAGCAGTTCTTC	CASRPGGGGQTEQFF
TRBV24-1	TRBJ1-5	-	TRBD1	TGTGCCACCAGTGAAAACAGGGGGAGCAATCAGCCCCAGCATTTT	CATSENRGSNQPQHF
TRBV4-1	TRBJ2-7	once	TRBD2	TGCGCCAGCAGCCAAGAAGGAGGCGGGAGGTACTACGAGCAGTACTTC	CASSQEGGGRYYEQYF
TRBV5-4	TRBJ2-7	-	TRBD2	TGTGCCAGCAGCTTGGGCCCGGGACTAGCGGCCTACGAGCAGTACTTC	CASSLGPGLAAYEQYF
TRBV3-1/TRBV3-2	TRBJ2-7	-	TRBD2	TGTGCCAGCAGCCAAGGGCGGGGGGCCTACGAGCAGTACTTC	CASSQGRGAYEQYF
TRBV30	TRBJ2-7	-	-	TGTGCCTGGAGTCCAGGGCTCGAGCAGTACTTC	CAWSPGLEQYF